The rows below give T cell receptor beta chains drawn from one sample of a study of CD8 T cells in ankylosing spondylitis. TCRdb redid the calling of the 5' RACE reads with MiXCR, one entry per CDR3 protein. The sample records around 230,000 distinct CDR3 sequences, 7.5% to 9% being singletons. Specimen: blood, either unsorted or a sorted T cell fraction (not recorded which). The receptors stem from a male donor with ankylosing spondylitis or in good health (not recorded which). Each CDR3 is given with its conserved first and last residue. A D gene is named only where the DNA matches it firmly. Rows give clone size only sometimes, using once, few, many, or a class for an expanded clone.

clone size: many
D gene: -
J gene: TRBJ2-1
V gene: TRBV29-1
CDR3 protein: CSVDWGSEVQFF
CDR3 DNA: TGCAGCGTTGATTGGGGGTCCGAAGTGCAGTTCTTC

clone size: many
D gene: TRBD1
J gene: TRBJ2-7
V gene: TRBV29-1
CDR3 protein: CSVEAGTGQGEQYF
CDR3 DNA: TGCAGCGTTGAAGCAGGGACAGGGCAAGGGGAGCAGTACTTC

clone size: many
D gene: -
J gene: TRBJ1-2
V gene: TRBV6-5
CDR3 protein: CASSYSGPPYTF
CDR3 DNA: TGTGCCAGCAGTTATTCAGGGCCCCCTTACACCTTC

clone size: many
D gene: TRBD2
J gene: TRBJ2-1
V gene: TRBV4-3
CDR3 protein: CASSQDQLAGYNEQFF
CDR3 DNA: TGCGCCAGCAGCCAAGATCAGCTAGCGGGCTACAATGAGCAGTTCTTC

clone size: many
D gene: TRBD2
J gene: TRBJ2-1
V gene: TRBV29-1
CDR3 protein: CSVEGTSGNNEQFF
CDR3 DNA: TGCAGCGTTGAAGGGACTAGCGGGAACAATGAGCAGTTCTTC

clone size: many
D gene: -
J gene: TRBJ1-4
V gene: TRBV5-1
CDR3 protein: CASSWDQSRANEKLFF
CDR3 DNA: TGCGCCAGCAGCTGGGACCAAAGTCGGGCTAATGAAAAACTGTTTTTT

clone size: many
D gene: TRBD1
J gene: TRBJ2-7
V gene: TRBV11-2
CDR3 protein: CASSFGTGGDEYF
CDR3 DNA: TGTGCCAGCAGCTTCGGGACAGGGGGTGATGAGTACTTC

clone size: few
D gene: TRBD1
J gene: TRBJ1-4
V gene: TRBV20-1
CDR3 protein: CSARDQGAANEKLFF
CDR3 DNA: TGCAGTGCTAGAGATCAGGGGGCGGCTAATGAAAAACTGTTTTTT

clone size: many
D gene: -
J gene: TRBJ1-2
V gene: TRBV4-3
CDR3 protein: CASSQDRADNYGYTF
CDR3 DNA: TGCGCCAGCAGCCAAGATCGGGCGGACAACTATGGCTACACCTTC

clone size: -
D gene: -
J gene: TRBJ1-5
V gene: TRBV7-2
CDR3 protein: CASSLVGNSNQPQHF
CDR3 DNA: TGTGCCAGCAGCTTAGTGGGCAATAGCAATCAGCCCCAGCATTTT

clone size: many
D gene: -
J gene: TRBJ2-7
V gene: TRBV15
CDR3 protein: CATSRGYEQYF
CDR3 DNA: TGTGCCACCAGCAGAGGTTACGAGCAGTACTTC

clone size: -
D gene: TRBD1
J gene: TRBJ1-2
V gene: TRBV10-3
CDR3 protein: CAISKTGGENYGYTF
CDR3 DNA: TGTGCCATCAGTAAGACAGGGGGCGAGAACTATGGCTACACCTTC

clone size: many
D gene: TRBD2
J gene: TRBJ2-1
V gene: TRBV5-1
CDR3 protein: CASYTSGPGYEQFF
CDR3 DNA: TGCGCCAGTTACACTAGCGGCCCGGGCTATGAGCAGTTCTTC

clone size: many
D gene: TRBD1
J gene: TRBJ2-7
V gene: TRBV12-3/TRBV12-4
CDR3 protein: CASSRQGAGEQYF
CDR3 DNA: TGTGCCAGCAGCCGACAGGGGGCGGGTGAGCAGTACTTC

clone size: many
D gene: -
J gene: TRBJ1-2
V gene: TRBV19
CDR3 protein: CASSLPRRVINGYTF
CDR3 DNA: TGTGCCAGTAGTCTCCCCCGTAGGGTGATTAATGGCTACACCTTC

clone size: many
D gene: -
J gene: TRBJ2-1
V gene: TRBV18
CDR3 protein: CASSPPQGGRYNEQFF
CDR3 DNA: TGTGCCAGCTCACCACCGCAAGGCGGTCGCTACAATGAGCAGTTCTTC

clone size: many
D gene: -
J gene: TRBJ1-1
V gene: TRBV5-1
CDR3 protein: CASSFKGEGTEAFF
CDR3 DNA: TGCGCCAGCAGCTTTAAGGGGGAGGGGACTGAAGCTTTCTTT

clone size: few
D gene: TRBD2
J gene: TRBJ2-7
V gene: TRBV20-1
CDR3 protein: CSASPAHDSGSGEQYF
CDR3 DNA: TGCAGTGCTTCCCCAGCTCATGATAGCGGGAGTGGCGAGCAGTACTTC

clone size: few
D gene: TRBD1
J gene: TRBJ1-1
V gene: TRBV5-1
CDR3 protein: CASSWDRVIDTEAFF
CDR3 DNA: TGCGCCAGCAGCTGGGACAGGGTTATCGACACTGAAGCTTTCTTT

clone size: many
D gene: TRBD1
J gene: TRBJ2-1
V gene: TRBV29-1
CDR3 protein: CSVISLGQLNEQFF
CDR3 DNA: TGCAGCGTCATTTCCCTGGGACAGCTTAATGAGCAGTTCTTC

clone size: many
D gene: -
J gene: TRBJ2-3
V gene: TRBV30
CDR3 protein: CAWSVSLPDTQYF
CDR3 DNA: TGTGCCTGGAGTGTTTCCCTTCCAGATACGCAGTATTTT